These T cell receptor beta chains were read from a single sample in a study of cytomegalovirus exposure and HLA in healthy donors. Here immunoSEQ multiplex PCR was the method, and the copy in TCRdb shows in-frame clones only, minus some. Here the sample spans 130,000 or so clones, roughly 76% being singletons. Sequencing input: PBMCs. These receptors came from a female donor in good health and CMV-seronegative. CDR3s include the opening cysteine and the closing phenylalanine or tryptophan. D genes are given only for firm matches. Clone size appears in some rows only: once, few, many, or a class for an expanded clone.

J | V | size | D | CDR3 | DNA
TRBJ1-1 | TRBV25-1 | few | TRBD1 | CASSVTKGTGANTEAFF | TGTGCCAGCAGTGTAACGAAAGGGACAGGAGCGAACACTGAAGCTTTCTTT
TRBJ1-1 | TRBV6-1 | - | TRBD1 | CASLIRTGKTEAFF | TGTGCCAGCCTTATCCGGACAGGGAAAACTGAAGCTTTCTTT
TRBJ2-1 | TRBV9 | - | - | CASSVAAGYEQFF | TGTGCCAGCAGCGTAGCCGCGGGCTATGAGCAGTTCTTC
TRBJ1-1 | TRBV6-5 | - | - | CASSYLSVDTEAFF | TGTGCCAGCAGTTACCTATCCGTTGACACTGAAGCTTTCTTT
TRBJ1-4 | TRBV2 | - | - | CASIGTLNEKLFF | TGTGCCAGCATCGGGACACTCAATGAAAAACTGTTTTTT
TRBJ2-5 | TRBV6-1 | - | - | CASSEGGHRQETQYF | TGTGCCAGCAGTGAAGGAGGACACCGACAAGAGACCCAGTACTTC
TRBJ2-1 | TRBV11-2 | - | - | CASSARNGGEQFF | TGTGCCAGCAGCGCTCGCAACGGGGGTGAGCAGTTCTTC
TRBJ2-7 | TRBV19 | - | - | CASSTQGIGEQYF | TGTGCCAGTAGTACCCAGGGGATCGGCGAGCAGTACTTC
TRBJ1-5 | TRBV2 | - | - | CASSGGRGRAEPQHF | TGTGCCAGCAGTGGGGGACGGGGGAGGGCAGAGCCCCAGCATTTT
TRBJ1-1 | TRBV19 | - | - | CASSPPRGRLMNTEAFF | TGTGCCAGTAGTCCCCCCAGAGGCAGACTTATGAACACTGAAGCTTTCTTT
TRBJ1-1 | TRBV30 | - | - | CAWQGYTEAFF | TGTGCCTGGCAGGGGTACACTGAAGCTTTCTTT